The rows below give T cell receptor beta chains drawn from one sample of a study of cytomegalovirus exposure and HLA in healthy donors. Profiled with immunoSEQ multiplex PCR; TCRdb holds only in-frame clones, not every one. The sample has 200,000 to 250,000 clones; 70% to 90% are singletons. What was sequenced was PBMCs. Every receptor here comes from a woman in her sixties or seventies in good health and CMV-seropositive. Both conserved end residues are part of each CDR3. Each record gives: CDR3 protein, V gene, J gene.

CDR3aa: CASSLGTSGAIEQYF
v_gene: TRBV5-4
j_gene: TRBJ2-7

CDR3aa: CASSSRNGNTEAFF
v_gene: TRBV7-9
j_gene: TRBJ1-1

CDR3aa: CASSSTPGQGAEAFF
v_gene: TRBV7-9
j_gene: TRBJ1-1

CDR3aa: CASYQGQGFPYGYTF
v_gene: TRBV19
j_gene: TRBJ1-2

CDR3aa: CASSFSLSSDNSPLHF
v_gene: TRBV7-8
j_gene: TRBJ1-6

CDR3aa: CASSYFGQGTRLAFF
v_gene: TRBV6-5
j_gene: TRBJ1-1

CDR3aa: CASSQGTQRDLEQYF
v_gene: TRBV4-2
j_gene: TRBJ2-7

CDR3aa: CASSEAFMGLAGGTYNEQFF
v_gene: TRBV2
j_gene: TRBJ2-1

CDR3aa: CASSEPRTSGDLYNEQFF
v_gene: TRBV25-1
j_gene: TRBJ2-1

CDR3aa: CASSQSGSTDTQYF
v_gene: TRBV4-1
j_gene: TRBJ2-3

CDR3aa: CASSPHLSQGETQYF
v_gene: TRBV19
j_gene: TRBJ2-5

CDR3aa: CASSPRTSGPYNEQFF
v_gene: TRBV18
j_gene: TRBJ2-1

CDR3aa: CASSIGGWGLAGGIDEQFF
v_gene: TRBV19
j_gene: TRBJ2-1

CDR3aa: CASSLGGDPVF
v_gene: TRBV11-2
j_gene: TRBJ2-1

CDR3aa: CAISITAGEAFF
v_gene: TRBV10-3
j_gene: TRBJ1-1

CDR3aa: CASSNGGPWGYTF
v_gene: TRBV6-5
j_gene: TRBJ1-2

CDR3aa: CASSRTGTANSGANVLTF
v_gene: TRBV7-3
j_gene: TRBJ2-6

CDR3aa: CSSSYPQGATFF
v_gene: TRBV7-9
j_gene: TRBJ1-1

CDR3aa: CSVEASGSYEQFF
v_gene: TRBV29-1
j_gene: TRBJ2-1

CDR3aa: CASSVRGQGETEAFF
v_gene: TRBV6-1
j_gene: TRBJ1-1

CDR3aa: CASSPTALQETQYF
v_gene: TRBV5-4
j_gene: TRBJ2-5

CDR3aa: CASSSKLAGADTDTQYF
v_gene: TRBV11-1
j_gene: TRBJ2-3

CDR3aa: CASSLARTEYYGYTF
v_gene: TRBV11-2
j_gene: TRBJ1-2